This TCR beta chain was obtained from a study of blood T cell repertoires in COVID-19. The V gene's germline CDR1 is MGHDK and CDR2 SYGVNS. There are 12 residues in the CDR3. V was shortened by 8 bases and J by 1 base, with 7 bases between the two germline ends. Original methodology: Researchers report that nucleated cell counts were estimated from reference gene primer amplification. Repertoires were generated with immunoSEQ multiplex PCR, while TCRdb's copy carries only in-frame clones and drops some. Clone size and the V and J calls come from that table; the DNA yielded D and trimming. The data show some 120,000 clones, roughly nine tenths seen once.

The clonotype comes from a man between 60 and 75 years old with COVID-19, enrolled during active disease. Sequencing was carried out using peripheral blood. The genes are TRBV25-1 and TRBJ2-3; D is ambiguous. CDR3 protein: CASLSRTDTQYF. The CDR3 DNA reads as TGTGCCAGCCTTAGTCGCACAGATACGCAGTATTTT.